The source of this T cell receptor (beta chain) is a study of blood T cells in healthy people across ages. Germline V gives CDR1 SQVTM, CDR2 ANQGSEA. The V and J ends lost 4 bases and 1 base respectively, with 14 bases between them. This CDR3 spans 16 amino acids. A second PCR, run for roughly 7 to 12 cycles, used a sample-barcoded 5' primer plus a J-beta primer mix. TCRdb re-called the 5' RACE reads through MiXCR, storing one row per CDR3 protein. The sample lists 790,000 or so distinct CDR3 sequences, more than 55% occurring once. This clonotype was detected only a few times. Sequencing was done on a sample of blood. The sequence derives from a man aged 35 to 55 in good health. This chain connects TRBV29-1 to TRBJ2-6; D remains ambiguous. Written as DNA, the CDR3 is TGCAGCGTTGCCCCCTATGGTGGTTCTGGGGCCAACGTCCTGACTTTC. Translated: CSVAPYGGSGANVLTF.